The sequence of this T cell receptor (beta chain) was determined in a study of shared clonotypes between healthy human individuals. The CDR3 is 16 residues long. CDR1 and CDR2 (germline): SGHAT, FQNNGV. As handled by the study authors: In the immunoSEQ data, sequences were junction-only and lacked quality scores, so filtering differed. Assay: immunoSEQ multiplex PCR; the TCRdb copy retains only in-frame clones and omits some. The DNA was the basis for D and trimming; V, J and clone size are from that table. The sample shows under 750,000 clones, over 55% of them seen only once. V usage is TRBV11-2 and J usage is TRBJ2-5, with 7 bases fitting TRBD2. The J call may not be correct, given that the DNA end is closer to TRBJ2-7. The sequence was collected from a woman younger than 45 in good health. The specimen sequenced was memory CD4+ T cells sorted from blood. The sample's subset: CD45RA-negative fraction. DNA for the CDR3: TGTGCCAGCAGCTTTGGCGCTAGCGGTTACTCCTACGAGCAGTACTTC. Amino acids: CASSFGASGYSYEQYF.